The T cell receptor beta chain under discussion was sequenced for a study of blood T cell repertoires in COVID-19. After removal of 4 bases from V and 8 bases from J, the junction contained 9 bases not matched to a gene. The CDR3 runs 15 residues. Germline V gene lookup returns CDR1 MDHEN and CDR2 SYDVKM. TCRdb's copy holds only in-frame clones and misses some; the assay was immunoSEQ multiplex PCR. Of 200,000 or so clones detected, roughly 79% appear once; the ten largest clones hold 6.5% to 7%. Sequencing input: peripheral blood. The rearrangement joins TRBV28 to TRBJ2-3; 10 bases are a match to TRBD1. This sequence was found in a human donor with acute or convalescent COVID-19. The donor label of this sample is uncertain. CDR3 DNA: TGTGCCAGCAGTTCCCCCGGGACAGGGGATGTTACGCAGTATTTT. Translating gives CASSSPGTGDVTQYF.